Listed here is a single T cell receptor beta chain. These data come from a study of control samples from healthy donors and cancer patients. The CDR3 consists of 15 residues. The germline V and J ends were trimmed by 4 bases and 2 bases, with 15 bases remaining between them. In germline, CDR1 is MDHEN, CDR2 SYDVKM. Some clones are missing from TCRdb's copy, which holds only in-frame ones; the method was immunoSEQ multiplex PCR. Of roughly 40,000 clones listed, approximately 87% were seen once; the top ten hold over 45%. This TCR was sampled from a man aged 55 to 70 in good health. The chain combines TRBV28 with TRBJ2-7; D is perhaps TRBD2 (6 bases). The specimen sequenced was blood. The chain's CDR3 is CASSSSGLKAYEQYF. CDR3 sequence (DNA): TGTGCCAGCAGTTCTAGTGGACTAAAGGCCTACGAGCAGTACTTC.